This T cell receptor (beta chain) was observed in a study of blood T cell repertoires in COVID-19. Looking at the study overall: Whether acute or convalescent, the COVID-19 samples came from the United States, Italy and Spain. T cells, B-cell-depleted T cells, or PBMCs provided the cDNA or gDNA that served as material.

V gave up 4 bases and J gave up 7 bases, with 16 bases separating them. Per the germline V gene, CDR1 is MNHEY and CDR2 is SMNVEV (reference sequence). The CDR3 consists of 14 residues. In the original processing: Amplification of reference gene primers was used by the study to estimate nucleated cell counts. The repertoire was sequenced with immunoSEQ multiplex PCR; TCRdb's copy has only in-frame clones and lacks some. D and trimming were read from the DNA, whereas the V and J calls and clone size are those reported in that table. The repertoire holds about 520,000 clones, approximately 85% seen once, with 3% to 4% in the top ten.

This chain uses TRBV27 with TRBJ1-2; no clear D. The source material was peripheral blood. The clonotype comes from a human donor in a cohort sampled during active COVID-19. For the CDR3, the DNA is TGTGCCAGCAGTTCTCGTGGGGAGTGGAGTGGCTACACCTTC. Residues: CASSSRGEWSGYTF.